Detailed here is one T cell receptor (beta chain). The data were obtained in a study of shared clonotypes between healthy human individuals. TCRdb keeps only in-frame clones here, not all; method: immunoSEQ multiplex PCR. This table holds over a million clones, about 84% found once. This CDR3 region has 15 residues. The germline CDR1 and CDR2 sequences are SGHRS and YFSETQ. V lost 0 bases and J 5 bases, leaving 12 bases between the germline ends. V gene TRBV5-1 combines with J gene TRBJ2-4; tentative D call: TRBD1 (6 bases). The sample taken for sequencing was memory CD4+ T cells from PBMCs. As for subset: CD45RA-negative fraction. This clonotype was obtained from a man aged 18 to 30 in good health. Some clones in this sample may be carry-over from other donors' samples. The CDR3: CASSLATGFQNIQYF. In DNA form, the CDR3 reads TGCGCCAGCAGCTTGGCAACAGGGTTTCAAAACATTCAGTACTTC.